This T cell receptor beta chain was found in a study of vaccination effects on CD4 cells after COVID-19. This clone was detected only once. What it recognizes is unknown. Clones were sequenced by immunoSEQ multiplex PCR, and TCRdb holds only the in-frame ones, with some missing. The sample holds about 45,000 clones, around 70% seen once. Before sequencing took place, the ViraFEST assay used viral peptide pools to expand antigen-specific CD4+ T cells. Around day 10 of culture, CD4+ T cells were separated out. Infection with SARS-CoV-2 occurred in the person between March and December 2020, and PCR confirmed it. The sequence came from a human donor who had a prior SARS-CoV-2 infection. The sample in question was CD4+ T cells from PBMCs cultured with a peptide pool, obtained before COVID-19 vaccination.

The CDR3 sequence is CASTDIQGDQPQHF. The CDR3 DNA reads as TGTGCCAGCACTGACATACAGGGGGATCAGCCCCAGCATTTT. The chain uses TRBV2 and TRBJ1-5, with TRBD1 identical over 8 bases. Germline loops: CDR1 SNHLY, CDR2 FYNNEI. The junction had 7 bases not matched to a gene; V was cut back by 7 bases and J by 5 bases. This CDR3 is built from 14 residues.